Described below is a single TCR beta chain sequence and its context. Its antigen is not known. This entry comes from a study of beta chain features in type 1 diabetes. Study results and limitations: VDJ junctions in type 1 diabetes patients carried more deletions and fewer insertions.

Between the trimmed V and J ends, which lost 5 bases and 8 bases, there was a span of 10 bases. This CDR3 comprises 11 residues. The germline V gene has CDR1 SGHNT and CDR2 YYREEE (reference sequence). Sequenced material consisted of expressed TCRB transcripts (all of the isolated RNA was reverse transcribed). Libraries were prepared by immunoSEQ multiplex PCR; TCRdb keeps only in-frame clonotypes and omits some of them. Of more than 60,000 clones detected, around 63% appear once; the ten largest clones hold 2.2%. Material: Tregs from blood. The chain combines TRBV5-4 with TRBJ1-2; D not certain. The sequence was obtained from a woman aged 18-35 years in good health. CDR3 amino acids: CASSLAEGYTF. The DNA for the CDR3 is TGTGCCAGCAGTCTGGCGGAGGGCTACACCTTC.